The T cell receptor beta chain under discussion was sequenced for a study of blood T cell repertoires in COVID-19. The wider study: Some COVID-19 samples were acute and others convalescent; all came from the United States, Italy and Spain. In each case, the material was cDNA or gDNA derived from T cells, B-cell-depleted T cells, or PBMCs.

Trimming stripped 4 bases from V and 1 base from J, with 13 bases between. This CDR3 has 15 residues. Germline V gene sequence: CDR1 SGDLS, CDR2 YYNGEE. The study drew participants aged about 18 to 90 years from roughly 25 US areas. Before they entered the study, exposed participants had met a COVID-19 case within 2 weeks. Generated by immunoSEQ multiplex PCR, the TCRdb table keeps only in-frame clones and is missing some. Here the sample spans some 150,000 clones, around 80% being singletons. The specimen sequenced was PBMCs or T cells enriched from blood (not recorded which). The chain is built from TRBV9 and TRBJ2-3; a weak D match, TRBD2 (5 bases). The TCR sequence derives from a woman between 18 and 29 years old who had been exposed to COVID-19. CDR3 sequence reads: CASSISSFGTDTQYF. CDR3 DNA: TGTGCCAGCAGCATATCTAGCTTTGGCACAGATACGCAGTATTTT. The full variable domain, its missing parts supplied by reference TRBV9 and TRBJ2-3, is DSGVTQTPKHLITATGQRVTLRCSPRSGDLSVYWYQQSLDQGLQFLIQYYNGEERAKGNILERFSAQQFPDLHSELNLSSLELGDSALYFCASSISSFGTDTQYFGPGTRLTVL.